These T cell receptor beta chains were read from a single sample in a study of technical replicates of blood from a few donors. Only in-frame clones appear in the TCRdb table, and some are missing; sequencing was by immunoSEQ multiplex PCR. The data show about 68,000 clones, less than 98% seen once. The sample taken for sequencing was T cells isolated from PBMCs. The receptors here all came from a human donor in good health. Each CDR3 is given with its conserved first and last residue. The D gene is left open where the match is weak. Expanded clones get a size class; other rows say once, few or many, or leave the size out.

v_gene: TRBV4-1; j_gene: TRBJ1-2; d_gene: .; abundance: once; CDR3aa: CASSQMENYGYTF
v_gene: TRBV6-1; j_gene: TRBJ2-3; d_gene: TRBD1; abundance: .; CDR3aa: CASSGTGYADTQYF
v_gene: TRBV7-3; j_gene: TRBJ1-2; d_gene: .; abundance: .; CDR3aa: CASSLNPGLVPTYGYTF
v_gene: TRBV30; j_gene: TRBJ2-1; d_gene: .; abundance: .; CDR3aa: CAWSVQDGNEQFF
v_gene: TRBV7-9; j_gene: TRBJ2-5; d_gene: .; abundance: .; CDR3aa: CASSSTHKETQYF
v_gene: TRBV5-1; j_gene: TRBJ2-7; d_gene: TRBD1; abundance: few; CDR3aa: CASSGGDRGLVVEQYF
v_gene: TRBV2; j_gene: TRBJ2-1; d_gene: TRBD2; abundance: .; CDR3aa: CASLGSSGYNEQFF
v_gene: TRBV7-3; j_gene: TRBJ2-3; d_gene: TRBD2; abundance: .; CDR3aa: CASSILAGSTDTQYF
v_gene: TRBV11-3; j_gene: TRBJ2-7; d_gene: .; abundance: .; CDR3aa: CASSFSDYEQYF
v_gene: TRBV5-1; j_gene: TRBJ1-1; d_gene: .; abundance: .; CDR3aa: CASGRDGQSYTEAFF
v_gene: TRBV28; j_gene: TRBJ2-7; d_gene: TRBD1; abundance: .; CDR3aa: CASSPPTGGYEQYF
v_gene: TRBV10-2; j_gene: TRBJ2-7; d_gene: TRBD2; abundance: .; CDR3aa: CASSGLAGGVREQYF
v_gene: TRBV11-3; j_gene: TRBJ2-7; d_gene: TRBD2; abundance: .; CDR3aa: CASSQNSGVDYEQYF
v_gene: TRBV5-1; j_gene: TRBJ1-2; d_gene: .; abundance: .; CDR3aa: CASSLEGYAGSYGYTF
v_gene: TRBV12-5; j_gene: TRBJ1-1; d_gene: .; abundance: few; CDR3aa: CASGLGDTSEAFF
v_gene: TRBV4-3; j_gene: TRBJ1-2; d_gene: .; abundance: .; CDR3aa: CASSQPYDSSYGYTF